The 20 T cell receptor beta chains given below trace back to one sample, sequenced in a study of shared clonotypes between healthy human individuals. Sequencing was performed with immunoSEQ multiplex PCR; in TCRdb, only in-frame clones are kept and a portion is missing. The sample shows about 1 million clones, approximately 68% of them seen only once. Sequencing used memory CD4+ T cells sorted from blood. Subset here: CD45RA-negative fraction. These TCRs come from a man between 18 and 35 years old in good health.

As DNA, the CDR3 is TGCGCCAGCAGTGAAGGACGGTCCTCCTACGAGCAGTACTTC. Residues: CASSEGRSSYEQYF. This chain joins TRBV10-1 and TRBJ2-7; D gene unclear. V gave up 3 bases and J gave up 0 bases, with 9 bases separating them. The CDR3 runs 14 residues. The V gene's germline CDR1 is WNHNN and CDR2 SYGVQD (reference sequence).

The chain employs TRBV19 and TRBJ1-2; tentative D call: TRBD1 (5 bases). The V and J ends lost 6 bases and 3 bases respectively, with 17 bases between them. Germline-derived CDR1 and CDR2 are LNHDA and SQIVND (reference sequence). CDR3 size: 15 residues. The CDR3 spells CASRAGTGMDYGYTF. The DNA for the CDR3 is TGTGCCAGTAGGGCCGGGACCGGGATGGACTATGGCTACACCTTC.

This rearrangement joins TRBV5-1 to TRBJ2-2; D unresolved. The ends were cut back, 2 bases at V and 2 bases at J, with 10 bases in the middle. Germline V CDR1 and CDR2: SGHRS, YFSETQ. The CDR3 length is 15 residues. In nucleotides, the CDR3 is TGCGCCAGCAGCTTAGAGACAACTAACACCGGGGAGCTGTTTTTT. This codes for CASSLETTNTGELFF.

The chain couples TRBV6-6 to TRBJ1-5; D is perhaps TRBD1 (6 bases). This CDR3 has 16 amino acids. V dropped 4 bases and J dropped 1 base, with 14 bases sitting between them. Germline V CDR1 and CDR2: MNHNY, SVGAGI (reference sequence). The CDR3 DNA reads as TGTGCCAGCAGTTCCGGGGGGGGCAGGAGCAATCAGCCCCAGCATTTT. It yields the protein CASSSGGGRSNQPQHF.

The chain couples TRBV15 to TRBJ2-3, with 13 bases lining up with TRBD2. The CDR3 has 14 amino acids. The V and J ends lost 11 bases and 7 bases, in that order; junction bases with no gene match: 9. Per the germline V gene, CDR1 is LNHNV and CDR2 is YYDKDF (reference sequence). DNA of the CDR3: TGTGCCGTAAGGACTAGCGGGGGAACCAATACGCAGTATTTT. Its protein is CAVRTSGGTNTQYF.

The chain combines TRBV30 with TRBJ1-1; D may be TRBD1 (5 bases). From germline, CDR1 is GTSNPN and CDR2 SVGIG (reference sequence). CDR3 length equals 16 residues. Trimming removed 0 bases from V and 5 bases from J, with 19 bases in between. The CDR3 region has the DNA TGTGCCTGGAGTGTACTGAGGGGCAGGGTGGCAACTGAAGCTTTCTTT. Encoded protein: CAWSVLRGRVATEAFF. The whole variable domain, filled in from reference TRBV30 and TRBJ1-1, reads SQTIHQWPATLVQPVGSPLSLECTVEGTSNPNLYWYRQAAGRGLQLLFYSVGIGQISSEVPQNLSASRPQDRQFILSSKKLLLSDSGFYLCAWSVLRGRVATEAFFGQGTRLTVV.

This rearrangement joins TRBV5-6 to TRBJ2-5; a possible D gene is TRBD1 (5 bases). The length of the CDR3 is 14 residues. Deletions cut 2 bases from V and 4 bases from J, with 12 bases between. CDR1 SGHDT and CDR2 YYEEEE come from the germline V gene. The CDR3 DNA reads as TGTGCCAGCAGCTTCGAGCAGGGTCTAGAGACCCAGTACTTC. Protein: CASSFEQGLETQYF.

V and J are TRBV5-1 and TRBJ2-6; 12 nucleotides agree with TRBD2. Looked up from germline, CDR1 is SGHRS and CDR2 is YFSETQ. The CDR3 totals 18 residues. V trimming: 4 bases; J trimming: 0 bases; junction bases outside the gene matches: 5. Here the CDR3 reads CASSQKTSGSSGANVLTF. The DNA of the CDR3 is TGCGCCAGCAGCCAAAAGACTAGCGGGAGCTCTGGGGCCAACGTCCTGACTTTC.

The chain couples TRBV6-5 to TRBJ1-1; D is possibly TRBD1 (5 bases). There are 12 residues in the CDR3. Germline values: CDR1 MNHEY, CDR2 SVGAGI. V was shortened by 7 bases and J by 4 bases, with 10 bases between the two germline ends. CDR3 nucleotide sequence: TGTGCCAGCAAAAATGGGGGCACTGAAGCTTTCTTT. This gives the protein CASKNGGTEAFF.

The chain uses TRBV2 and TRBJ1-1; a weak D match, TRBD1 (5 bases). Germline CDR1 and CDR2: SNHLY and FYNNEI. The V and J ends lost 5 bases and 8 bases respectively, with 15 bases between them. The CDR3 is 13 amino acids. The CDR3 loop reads CASSPQEGMEAFF. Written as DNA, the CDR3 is TGTGCCAGCAGTCCACAGGAAGGGATGGAAGCTTTCTTT.

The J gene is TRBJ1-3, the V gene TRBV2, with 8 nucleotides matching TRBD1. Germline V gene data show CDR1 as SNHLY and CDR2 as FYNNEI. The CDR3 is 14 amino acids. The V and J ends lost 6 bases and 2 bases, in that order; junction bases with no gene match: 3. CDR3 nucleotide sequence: TGTGCCAGCAGCAAGGACAGGGCTGGAAACACCATATATTTT. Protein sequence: CASSKDRAGNTIYF.

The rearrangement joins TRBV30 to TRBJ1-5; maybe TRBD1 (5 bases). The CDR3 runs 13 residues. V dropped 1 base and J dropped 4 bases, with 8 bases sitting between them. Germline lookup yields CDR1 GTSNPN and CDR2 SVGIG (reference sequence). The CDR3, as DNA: TGTGCCTGGAGTGCACAGGATAATCAGCCCCAGCATTTT. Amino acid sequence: CAWSAQDNQPQHF.

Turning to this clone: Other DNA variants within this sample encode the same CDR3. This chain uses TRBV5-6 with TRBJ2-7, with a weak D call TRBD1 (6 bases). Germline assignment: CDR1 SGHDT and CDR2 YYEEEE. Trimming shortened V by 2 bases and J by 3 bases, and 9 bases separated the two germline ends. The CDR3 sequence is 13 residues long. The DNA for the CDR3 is TGTGCCAGCAGCTTAGTACAGGGCTACGAGCAGTACTTC. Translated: CASSLVQGYEQYF.

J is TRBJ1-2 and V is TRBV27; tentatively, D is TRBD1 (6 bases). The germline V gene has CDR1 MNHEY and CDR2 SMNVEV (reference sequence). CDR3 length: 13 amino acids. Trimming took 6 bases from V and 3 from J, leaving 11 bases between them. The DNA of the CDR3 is TGTGCCAGCAGCCCTCAGGGGTACTATGGCTACACCTTC. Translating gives CASSPQGYYGYTF.

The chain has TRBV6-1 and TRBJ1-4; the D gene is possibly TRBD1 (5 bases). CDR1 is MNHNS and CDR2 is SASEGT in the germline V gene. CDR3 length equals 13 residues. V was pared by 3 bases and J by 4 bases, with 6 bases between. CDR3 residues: CASSDRDNEKLFF. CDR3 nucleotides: TGTGCCAGCAGTGACAGGGATAATGAAAAACTGTTTTTT.

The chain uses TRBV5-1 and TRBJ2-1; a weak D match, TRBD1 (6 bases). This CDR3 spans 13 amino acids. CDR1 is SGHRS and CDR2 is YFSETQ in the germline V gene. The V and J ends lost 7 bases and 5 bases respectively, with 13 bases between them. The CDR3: CASGPTGHNEQFF. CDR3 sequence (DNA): TGCGCCAGCGGCCCTACAGGGCACAATGAGCAGTTCTTC.

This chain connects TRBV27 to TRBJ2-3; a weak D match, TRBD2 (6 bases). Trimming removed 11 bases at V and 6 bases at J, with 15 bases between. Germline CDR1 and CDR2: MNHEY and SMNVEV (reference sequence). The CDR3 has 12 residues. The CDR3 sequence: CASGDFSDTQYF. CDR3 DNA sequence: TGTGCCTCCGGGGACTTCTCGGATACGCAGTATTTT.

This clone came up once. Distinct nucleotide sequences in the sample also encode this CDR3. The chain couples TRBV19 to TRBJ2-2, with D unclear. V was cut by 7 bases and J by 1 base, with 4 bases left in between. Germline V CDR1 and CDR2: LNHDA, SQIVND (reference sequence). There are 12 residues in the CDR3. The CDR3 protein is CASKENTGELFF. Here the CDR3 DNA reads TGTGCCAGTAAGGAGAACACCGGGGAGCTGTTTTTT.

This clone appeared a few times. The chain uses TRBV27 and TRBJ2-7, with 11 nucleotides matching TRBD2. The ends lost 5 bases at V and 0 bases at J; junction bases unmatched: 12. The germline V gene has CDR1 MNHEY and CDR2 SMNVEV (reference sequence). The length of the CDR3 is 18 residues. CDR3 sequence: CASSPHGTSGLSSYEQYF. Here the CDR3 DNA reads TGTGCCAGCAGTCCTCACGGGACTAGCGGACTGAGCTCCTACGAGCAGTACTTC.

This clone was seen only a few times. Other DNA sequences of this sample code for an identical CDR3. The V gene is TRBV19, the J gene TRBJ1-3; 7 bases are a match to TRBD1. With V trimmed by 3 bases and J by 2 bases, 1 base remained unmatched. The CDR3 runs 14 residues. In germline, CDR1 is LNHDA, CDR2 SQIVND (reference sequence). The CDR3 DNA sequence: TGTGCCAGTAGTATGACAGGGACTGGAAACACCATATATTTT. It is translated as CASSMTGTGNTIYF.